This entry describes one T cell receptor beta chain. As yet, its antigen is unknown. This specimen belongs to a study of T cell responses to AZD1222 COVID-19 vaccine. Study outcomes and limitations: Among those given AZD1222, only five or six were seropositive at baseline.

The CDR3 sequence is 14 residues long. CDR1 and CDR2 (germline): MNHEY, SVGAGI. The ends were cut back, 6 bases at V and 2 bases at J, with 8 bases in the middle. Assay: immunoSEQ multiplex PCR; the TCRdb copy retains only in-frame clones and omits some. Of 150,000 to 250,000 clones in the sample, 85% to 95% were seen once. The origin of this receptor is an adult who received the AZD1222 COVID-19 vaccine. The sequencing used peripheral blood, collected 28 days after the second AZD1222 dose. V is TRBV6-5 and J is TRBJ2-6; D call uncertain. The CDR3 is CASRSTTGANVLTF. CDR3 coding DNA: TGTGCCAGCAGGAGCACGACTGGGGCCAACGTCCTGACTTTC.